This T cell receptor (beta chain) was profiled in a study of cytomegalovirus exposure and HLA in healthy donors. Study-level points and caveats: Trimming of TCR beta V- and J-genes showed a link, identified in a later analysis, to a missense DCLRE1C variant.

The table lists this clone with a count of one. Its antigen is undetermined. The ends lost 3 bases at V and 6 bases at J; junction bases unmatched: 5. The CDR3 totals 14 residues. Germline lookup yields CDR1 KGHSH and CDR2 LQKENI. This PCR relied on a set of 60 Vbeta primers and 13 Jbeta primers. Generated by immunoSEQ multiplex PCR, the TCRdb table keeps only in-frame clones and is missing some. Of some 150,000 clones listed, 75% to 85% are singletons. The chain joins TRBV18 to TRBJ1-5; 7 bases align to TRBD1. The sample comprised PBMCs. This TCR derives from a male donor in good health and CMV-seronegative. CDR3 region: CASSPGQRGQPQHF. The CDR3 nucleotides are TGTGCCAGCTCACCGGGACAGAGGGGTCAGCCCCAGCATTTT.